Below, one T cell receptor beta chain is given with its context. What it recognizes is unknown. The CDR3 is made up of 14 amino acids. Trimming left V 2 bases short and J 4 bases short, with 10 bases between. Germline loops: CDR1 MNHEY, CDR2 SMNVEV (reference sequence). The entry originates in a study of cytomegalovirus exposure and HLA in healthy donors. PCR employed 60 Vbeta and 13 Jbeta primers. Repertoires were generated with immunoSEQ multiplex PCR, while TCRdb's copy carries only in-frame clones and drops some. This table holds roughly 200,000 clones, 87% found once. Study-level points and caveats: Later analysis showed most CMV-associated TCR beta chains appearing HLA-restricted. V- and J-gene trimming of TCR beta was linked (in a later analysis) to a missense DCLRE1C variant. In a later analysis, DRB1 alleles had the most associated TCRs; HLA-C alleles the fewest.

The sequencing input was PBMCs. This receptor was taken from a boy younger than 10 in good health and CMV-seronegative. The chain uses TRBV27 and TRBJ2-3, with D unresolved. The CDR3 nucleotides read TGTGCCAGCAGTTTACTATCTCTCGCAGATACGCAGTATTTT. The encoded protein is CASSLLSLADTQYF.